These 29 T cell receptor beta chains were all obtained from the same sample, sequenced in a study of shared clonotypes between healthy human individuals. Sequenced by immunoSEQ multiplex PCR; TCRdb stores in-frame clones only, minus some. The table lists some 1.5 million clones, 98% of them singletons. The sample taken for sequencing was naive CD4+ T cells sorted from blood. The subset: CD45RA+ positively selected. These receptors were collected from a man under 40 in good health.

The gene calls are TRBV10-3 and TRBJ2-2; D unresolved. V lost 4 bases and J lost 4, with 13 bases in between. The length of the CDR3 is 15 residues. Germline CDR1 reads ENHRY; CDR2 reads SYGVKD. Written as DNA, the CDR3 is TGTGCCATCAGTGGATCCGGTTTTGGCACCGGGGAGCTGTTTTTT. Its protein product is CAISGSGFGTGELFF.

This rearrangement joins TRBV11-3 to TRBJ2-3; 10 nucleotides align to TRBD1. Germline lookup yields CDR1 SGHNT and CDR2 YENEEA. V dropped 5 bases and J dropped 6; count of bases not matched to a gene: 2. CDR3 length equals 13 residues. The CDR3 nucleotides are TGTGCCAGCAGCGGGACAGGGGAGGATACGCAGTATTTT. Translated: CASSGTGEDTQYF.

The chain employs TRBV7-6 and TRBJ1-4; no reliable D call. The CDR3 extends over 12 amino acids. Germline V gene lookup returns CDR1 SGHVS and CDR2 FNYEAQ. Trimming removed 5 bases from V and 7 bases from J, with 8 bases in between. CDR3 loop: CASSNALEKLFF. Here the CDR3 DNA reads TGTGCCAGCAGCAACGCCCTTGAAAAACTGTTTTTT.

This chain joins TRBV20-1 and TRBJ2-3; possible D gene TRBD2, 6 bases. CDR1 DFQATT and CDR2 SNEGSKA come from the germline V gene (reference sequence). The CDR3 spans 11 residues. The chain's CDR3 is CSAGSEVAQYF. The CDR3 DNA reads as TGCAGCGCCGGGAGCGAAGTTGCGCAGTATTTT.

The chain has TRBV6-5 and TRBJ2-1, with 8 bases lining up with TRBD2. V was clipped by 3 bases and J by 6 bases; unmatched bases: 10. The CDR3 runs 16 residues. Germline CDR1 is MNHEY and CDR2 is SVGAGI. This chain's CDR3 is CASSYSLAAPFNEQFF. The DNA for the CDR3 is TGTGCCAGCAGTTATTCACTAGCGGCACCATTCAATGAGCAGTTCTTC.

J is TRBJ2-7 and V is TRBV10-3; TRBD1 aligns across 8 bases. Germline values: CDR1 ENHRY, CDR2 SYGVKD. V shed 5 bases and J 1 base; nucleotides not matched to a gene: 4. This CDR3 comprises 14 residues. In DNA form, the CDR3 reads TGTGCCATCAGTAGAGGACAGGGTTCCTACGAGCAGTACTTC. Its translation: CAISRGQGSYEQYF.

V and J are TRBV5-4 and TRBJ2-3; D remains ambiguous. This CDR3 spans 15 amino acids. The V gene lost 0 bases and the J gene lost 2 bases, with 10 bases spanning the gap. Germline V gene lookup returns CDR1 SGHNT and CDR2 YYREEE (reference sequence). The CDR3 coding sequence is TGTGCCAGCAGCTTGGATGTCACCCACACAGATACGCAGTATTTT. Translation gives CASSLDVTHTDTQYF.

The rearrangement joins TRBV19 to TRBJ2-1, with D perhaps given as TRBD1 or TRBD2 (5 bases each). CDR1 is LNHDA, CDR2 SQIVND, per germline (reference sequence). CDR3 length: 14 residues. V was shortened by 5 bases and J by 0 bases, with 8 bases between the two germline ends. DNA of the CDR3: TGTGCCAGTAGTCAGGGAGACTCCTACAATGAGCAGTTCTTC. It translates to CASSQGDSYNEQFF.

The chain has TRBV5-5 and TRBJ2-1; 8 bases agree with TRBD1. CDR3 size: 15 residues. From germline, CDR1 is SGHKS and CDR2 YYEKEE (reference sequence). The V and J ends lost 5 bases and 8 bases, in that order; junction bases with no gene match: 12. CDR3 sequence (DNA): TGTGCCAGCAGTTTCAGGGGGCGGATGAGCGATGAGCAGTTCTTC. Translated, it gives CASSFRGRMSDEQFF.

The V call is TRBV28, the J call TRBJ2-7, with 11 nucleotides matching TRBD2. Trimming took 6 bases from V and 4 from J; bases not matched to a gene: 11. Germline CDR1 is MDHEN and CDR2 is SYDVKM. CDR3 length equals 16 residues. CDR3 residues: CASSPAMGLAVYEQYF. In DNA, the CDR3 is TGTGCCAGCAGCCCCGCCATGGGACTAGCGGTTTACGAGCAGTACTTC.

The CDR3 coding sequence is TGTGCCAGCAGCTGGGGGCTGGGCGATCGAACTGAAGCTTTCTTT. It translates to CASSWGLGDRTEAFF. V is TRBV7-9 and J is TRBJ1-1; possibly TRBD1 for D (6 bases). This CDR3 is 15 amino acids long. The germline V gene has CDR1 SEHNR and CDR2 FQNEAQ (reference sequence). V was shortened by 4 bases and J by 5 bases, with 17 bases between the two germline ends. The complete variable domain, with remaining parts taken from reference TRBV7-9 and TRBJ1-1, reads DTGVSQNPRHKITKRGQNVTFRCDPISEHNRLYWYRQTLGQGPEFLTYFQNEAQLEKSRLLSDRFSAERPKGSFSTLEIQRTEQGDSAMYLCASSWGLGDRTEAFFGQGTRLTVV.

The chain links TRBV6-5 to TRBJ2-7, with 8 bases lining up with TRBD1. V trimming: 6 bases; J trimming: 0 bases; junction bases outside the gene matches: 4. The CDR3 sequence is 14 residues long. Germline V CDR1 and CDR2: MNHEY, SVGAGI. CDR3: CASRWDRSSYEQYF. As DNA, the CDR3 is TGTGCCAGCAGGTGGGACAGGAGCTCCTACGAGCAGTACTTC.

In its sample, this clone was seen once. The V and J genes are TRBV28 and TRBJ1-1; 12 bases are shared with TRBD1. Per germline, CDR1 MDHEN and CDR2 SYDVKM. Trimming took 6 bases from V and 11 from J; bases not matched to a gene: 16. The CDR3 runs to 16 residues. The CDR3 loop reads CASRPFGGTGGAYAFF. The CDR3, as DNA: TGTGCCAGCAGACCCTTTGGAGGGACAGGGGGCGCCTATGCTTTCTTT.

This chain uses TRBV10-1 with TRBJ2-3; TRBD2 matches at 7 bases. This CDR3 has 19 residues. Unmatched junction bases numbered 16, after V lost 4 bases and J lost 0 bases. CDR1 is WNHNN and CDR2 is SYGVQD in the germline V gene (reference sequence). CDR3 nucleotides: TGCGCCAGCAGTGCCCAGGCCCCAAGACTAGCCGCTAGCACAGATACGCAGTATTTT. Translation gives CASSAQAPRLAASTDTQYF.

V usage is TRBV18 and J usage is TRBJ2-1, with D perhaps assigned TRBD1 or TRBD2 (6 bases each). From germline, CDR1 is KGHSH and CDR2 LQKENI. V lost 2 bases, J lost 9 bases, and 20 bases lay in between. This CDR3 is 16 amino acids long. In DNA, the CDR3 is TGTGCCAGCTCACCAGAGAGTCGGAGGGGGATCGCTGAGCAGTTCTTC. Translating gives CASSPESRRGIAEQFF.

The chain recombines TRBV9 with TRBJ2-1; the match to TRBD1 covers 7 bases. CDR3 length: 17 amino acids. Germline CDR1 is SGDLS and CDR2 is YYNGEE. With V trimmed by 0 bases and J by 2 bases, 8 bases remained unmatched. The CDR3 sequence is CASSVVTGAGTYNEQFF. CDR3 nucleotides: TGTGCCAGCAGCGTAGTCACAGGGGCTGGCACCTACAATGAGCAGTTCTTC. The whole variable domain, remainder taken from reference TRBV9 and TRBJ2-1, is DSGVTQTPKHLITATGQRVTLRCSPRSGDLSVYWYQQSLDQGLQFLIQYYNGEERAKGNILERFSAQQFPDLHSELNLSSLELGDSALYFCASSVVTGAGTYNEQFFGPGTRLTVL.

The J gene is TRBJ2-7, the V gene TRBV6-5, with D possibly TRBD1 on 7 matching bases. Germline V gives CDR1 MNHEY, CDR2 SVGAGI. The V end lost 4 bases, the J end lost 0 bases, and 13 bases lay between the germline ends. The CDR3 runs 15 residues. CDR3 in amino acids: CASSSYRGGSYEQYF. The CDR3 coding sequence is TGTGCCAGCAGTTCATACAGGGGAGGCTCCTACGAGCAGTACTTC.

This clone was found once. The chain uses TRBV18 and TRBJ1-2; weak D call: TRBD1 (6 bases). The germline CDR1 and CDR2 sequences are KGHSH and LQKENI. The CDR3 consists of 15 residues. Deletions cut 1 base from V and 1 base from J, with 10 bases between. CDR3 nucleotides: TGTGCCAGCTCACCACGGCGACAGGATAACTATGGCTACACCTTC. Its protein product is CASSPRRQDNYGYTF. The full variable domain, in which reference TRBV18 and TRBJ1-2 provide the parts outside the CDR3, is NAGVMQNPRHLVRRRGQEARLRCSPMKGHSHVYWYRQLPEEGLKFMVYLQKENIIDESGMPKERFSAEFPKEGPSILRIQQVVRGDSAAYFCASSPRRQDNYGYTFGSGTRLTVV.

A note on this clone: The sample carries other DNA sequences with the same CDR3. Here the CDR3 reads CASSQVAGGSTDTQYF. The CDR3 DNA follows: TGTGCCAGCAGCCAAGTAGCGGGGGGGAGCACAGATACGCAGTATTTT. This chain uses TRBV4-2 with TRBJ2-3, with 11 bases lining up with TRBD2. V gave up 1 base and J gave up 0 bases; unmatched junction bases: 0. CDR1 LGHNA and CDR2 YNFKEQ come from the germline V gene. This CDR3 spans 16 amino acids.

The V gene is TRBV14, the J gene TRBJ2-1; unclear D gene. This CDR3 region has 14 residues. CDR1 and CDR2 (germline): SGHDN, FVKESK. Trimming left V 3 bases short and J 6 bases short, with 12 bases between. The CDR3 protein is CASSHSHYLNEQFF. The CDR3 nucleotides read TGTGCCAGCAGCCATTCCCACTACCTCAATGAGCAGTTCTTC.

The rearrangement links TRBV9 to TRBJ1-4, with D possibly matching TRBD1 (5 bases). Per germline, CDR1 SGDLS and CDR2 YYNGEE. V was clipped by 4 bases and J by 0 bases, with 7 bases between them. The length of the CDR3 is 14 residues. The CDR3 nucleotides read TGTGCCAGCAGCACGACAGCAACTAATGAAAAACTGTTTTTT. This sequence encodes CASSTTATNEKLFF.

The chain combines TRBV5-1 with TRBJ1-1, with D hard to call. CDR3 size: 17 residues. CDR1 is SGHRS and CDR2 is YFSETQ in the germline V gene. The V gene lost 1 base and the J gene lost 1 base, with 17 bases spanning the gap. The CDR3 bases are TGCGCCAGCAGCTTGTGGGCTCTTGGACGGACGAACACTGAAGCTTTCTTT. Translating it yields CASSLWALGRTNTEAFF.

This rearrangement joins TRBV6-5 to TRBJ2-7, with 9 bases matching TRBD1. Germline loops: CDR1 MNHEY, CDR2 SVGAGI. CDR3 length equals 14 residues. The V gene end was trimmed by 4 bases and the J gene end by 4 bases; junction bases not matched to a gene: 5. The CDR3 sequence: CASSFRDRAYEQYF. CDR3 DNA: TGTGCCAGCAGTTTCCGGGACAGGGCGTACGAGCAGTACTTC.

The chain is built from TRBV15 and TRBJ1-1; no definite D call. Germline V gives CDR1 LNHNV, CDR2 YYDKDF (reference sequence). This CDR3 contains 15 residues. Trimming left V 0 bases short and J 1 base short, with 9 bases between. CDR3 bases: TGTGCCACCAGCAGAGATCCCACGGCGAACACTGAAGCTTTCTTT. This translates into CATSRDPTANTEAFF.

The V and J genes are TRBV7-7 and TRBJ2-1; tentatively, D is TRBD1 (6 bases). Germline CDR1 and CDR2: SSHAT and FNYEAQ (reference sequence). Between the trimmed V and J ends, which lost 2 bases and 6 bases, there was a span of 8 bases. This CDR3 has 13 amino acids. This chain's CDR3 is CASSLTGINEQFF. CDR3 DNA sequence: TGTGCCAGCAGCTTAACAGGGATCAATGAGCAGTTCTTC.

This clone appeared a single time. The genes are TRBV18 and TRBJ2-7; 11 nucleotides match TRBD1. CDR1 and CDR2 (germline): KGHSH, LQKENI. The CDR3 runs 19 residues. Trimming cost V 1 base and J 2 bases; bases outside gene matches: 13. The CDR3 region is CASSPQTILGQGAPYEQYF. CDR3 nucleotide sequence: TGTGCCAGCTCACCACAGACCATATTAGGACAGGGGGCACCCTACGAGCAGTACTTC.

This chain uses TRBV4-1 with TRBJ1-1; no firm D call. V shed 4 bases and J shed 1 base, with 19 bases lying between them. The CDR3 contains 17 residues. Looked up from germline, CDR1 is MGHRA and CDR2 is YSYEKL. CDR3 coding DNA: TGCGCCAGCAGCCGAAAAACAAACGATGGAGGGAACACTGAAGCTTTCTTT. This codes for CASSRKTNDGGNTEAFF.

This clone has only one observation. The CDR3 DNA reads TGTGCCAGCAGCTTAAAAGGCAGGGCACGGGATCAGCCCCAGCATTTT. Translating gives CASSLKGRARDQPQHF. J is TRBJ1-5 and V is TRBV7-2, with a possible D match to TRBD1 (5 bases). Trimming stripped 2 bases from V and 5 bases from J, with 16 bases between. Germline CDR1 SGHTA, CDR2 FQGNSA. The CDR3 has 16 residues.

J is TRBJ2-5 and V is TRBV7-9, with D unclear. This CDR3 contains 14 residues. Germline V gives CDR1 SEHNR, CDR2 FQNEAQ (reference sequence). The V gene lost 0 bases and the J gene lost 2 bases, with 7 bases spanning the gap. CDR3 sequence: CASSLASSQETQYF. CDR3 nucleotide sequence: TGTGCCAGCAGCTTAGCCTCCTCTCAAGAGACCCAGTACTTC. Full variable domain (rest looked up from reference TRBV7-9 and TRBJ2-5): DTGVSQNPRHKITKRGQNVTFRCDPISEHNRLYWYRQTLGQGPEFLTYFQNEAQLEKSRLLSDRFSAERPKGSFSTLEIQRTEQGDSAMYLCASSLASSQETQYFGPGTRLLVL.